What follows are 20 T cell receptor beta chains derived from one specimen sequenced in a study of blood T cell repertoires in COVID-19. Method: immunoSEQ multiplex PCR; TCRdb's copy keeps in-frame clones and lacks some. The data contain about 480,000 clones, approximately 87% of them singletons. The sequencing sample was made of PBMCs or T cells enriched from blood (not recorded which). Receptors originate from a woman aged 40 to 50 who had recovered from COVID-19.

The chain joins TRBV23-1 to TRBJ1-5; possibly TRBD1 for D (6 bases). TRBV23-1 counts as an open reading frame of uncertain function. V gave up 1 base and J gave up 5 bases, with 12 bases separating them. This CDR3 has 15 residues. The CDR3 nucleotides read TGCGCCAGCAGTCAATTGACAGGAGAGTATCAGCCCCAGCATTTT. Translated: CASSQLTGEYQPQHF.

The chain employs TRBV7-2 and TRBJ2-5; 13 nucleotides match TRBD2. Trimming removed 4 bases from V and 2 bases from J; junction bases left unmatched: 10. The CDR3 length is 18 residues. Looked up from germline, CDR1 is SGHTA and CDR2 is FQGNSA. This chain's CDR3 is CASSSNLGLAGRQETQYF. The CDR3 DNA is TGTGCCAGCAGCTCCAACCTGGGACTAGCGGGGAGACAAGAGACCCAGTACTTC.

The rearrangement uses TRBV5-5 and TRBJ2-3, with TRBD2 matching 12 bases. Germline CDR1 is SGHKS and CDR2 is YYEKEE (reference sequence). V lost 4 bases and J lost 4; bases outside the gene matches: 7. The CDR3 totals 16 residues. The CDR3 spells CASSPPLAGGADTQYF. CDR3 nucleotides: TGTGCCAGCAGCCCTCCACTAGCGGGAGGAGCAGATACGCAGTATTTT.

Only a few counts were recorded for this clone. This chain joins TRBV15 and TRBJ2-2; TRBD1 agrees at 8 bases. The length of the CDR3 is 16 residues. Germline-derived CDR1 and CDR2 are LNHNV and YYDKDF (reference sequence). V was pared by 1 base and J by 7 bases, with 8 bases of the junction left unmatched. The CDR3 loop reads CATSRAQTGADGELFF. In DNA form, the CDR3 reads TGTGCCACCAGCAGAGCCCAGACAGGGGCGGACGGGGAGCTGTTTTTT.

This clone has a single count. The J gene is TRBJ2-1, the V gene TRBV18; D not certain. The length of the CDR3 is 15 residues. The V end lost 6 bases, the J end lost 7 bases, and 19 bases lay between the germline ends. Germline CDR1 is KGHSH and CDR2 is LQKENI. CDR3 DNA: TGTGCCAGCTCTTATACGTCGGCAGGTGAAAATGAGCAGTTCTTC. Protein: CASSYTSAGENEQFF.

This clone was observed a single time. J is TRBJ2-7 and V is TRBV10-3; D is perhaps TRBD2 (6 bases). This CDR3 spans 13 amino acids. Germline CDR1 and CDR2: ENHRY and SYGVKD. V was trimmed by 4 bases and J by 6 bases, leaving 13 bases between them. DNA of the CDR3: TGTGCCATCAGTGGGGGGGTTCCAAGCGAGCAGTACTTC. Translating gives CAISGGVPSEQYF.

The V call is TRBV28, the J call TRBJ1-1, with 7 nucleotides matching TRBD1. This CDR3 is built from 14 residues. Unmatched junction bases numbered 6, after V lost 3 bases and J lost 5 bases. Germline CDR1 MDHEN, CDR2 SYDVKM. The chain's CDR3 is CASSFDRAGTEAFF. The CDR3 DNA is TGTGCCAGCAGTTTTGACAGGGCGGGTACTGAAGCTTTCTTT.

This chain uses TRBV5-1 with TRBJ2-7; 7 nucleotides match TRBD1. CDR1 SGHRS and CDR2 YFSETQ come from the germline V gene. The CDR3 is 14 residues long. The junction had 4 bases not matched to a gene; V was cut back by 4 bases and J by 0 bases. The CDR3 DNA reads TGCGCCAGCAGCCGGGGACAGAACTCCTACGAGCAGTACTTC. Protein: CASSRGQNSYEQYF.

This rearrangement joins TRBV7-2 to TRBJ1-2; no firm D call. CDR1 SGHTA and CDR2 FQGNSA come from the germline V gene. V shed 1 base and J shed 7 bases, with 7 bases lying between them. The CDR3 extends over 12 amino acids. CDR3 DNA: TGTGCCAGCAGCTTAGGGGCACGTGGCTACACCTTC. Amino acid sequence: CASSLGARGYTF.

The chain recombines TRBV20-1 with TRBJ2-7; D remains unclear. Germline CDR1 reads DFQATT; CDR2 reads SNEGSKA (reference sequence). The CDR3 contains 12 residues. Trimming took 3 bases from V and 2 from J, leaving 8 bases between them. The chain's CDR3 is CSASVLTYEQYF. The CDR3 coding sequence is TGCAGTGCTAGTGTCTTAACCTACGAGCAGTACTTC.

V gene TRBV29-1 combines with J gene TRBJ2-3; 8 nucleotides match TRBD1. CDR1 SQVTM and CDR2 ANQGSEA come from the germline V gene. There are 13 residues in the CDR3. DNA of the CDR3: TGCACCGGGACAGGCAAGGTCGGAGATACGCAGTATTTT. This sequence encodes CTGTGKVGDTQYF.

This clone was seen once. This chain joins TRBV14 and TRBJ2-1; TRBD2 agrees at 11 bases. Germline V CDR1 and CDR2: SGHDN, FVKESK. J gave up 6 bases and V 2 bases, and 6 bases lay outside the gene matches. The CDR3 sequence is 16 residues long. In DNA form, the CDR3 reads TGTGCCAGCAGCCAATTGGGGACTAGCGGCGCCAATGAGCAGTTCTTC. Translating gives CASSQLGTSGANEQFF.

The J gene is TRBJ1-3, the V gene TRBV2; D call uncertain. CDR1 and CDR2 from the germline V gene are SNHLY and FYNNEI. Trimming removed 6 bases at V and 4 bases at J, with 4 bases between. This CDR3 has 11 amino acids. CDR3 coding DNA: TGTGCCAGCAGCCAGGGAAACACCATATATTTT. Its translation: CASSQGNTIYF.

The chain uses TRBV27 and TRBJ2-7; 8 positions agree with TRBD2. CDR1 is MNHEY, CDR2 SMNVEV, per germline (reference sequence). CDR3 length equals 15 residues. The J segment lost 4 bases and the V segment lost 5 bases, leaving 10 bases of the junction unmatched. The CDR3 is CASSPSGRGIYEQYF. The CDR3 region has the DNA TGTGCCAGCAGTCCCTCCGGGAGGGGGATATACGAGCAGTACTTC.

V usage is TRBV7-9 and J usage is TRBJ1-5; the match to TRBD1 covers 9 bases. This CDR3 spans 15 amino acids. Per germline, CDR1 SEHNR and CDR2 FQNEAQ (reference sequence). Losses at the gene ends were 3 bases for V and 4 bases for J; bases not matched to a gene: 4. Here the CDR3 DNA reads TGTGCCAGCAGCTTCGGACAGGGGCCTAATCAGCCCCAGCATTTT. It codes for CASSFGQGPNQPQHF.

In DNA form, the CDR3 reads TGTGCCAGCAGTACAAAACGGGATCACACTGAAGCTTTCTTT. Amino acids: CASSTKRDHTEAFF. The chain couples TRBV4-2 to TRBJ1-1, with D unclear. V lost 6 bases, J lost 3 bases, and 14 bases lay in between. The germline V gene has CDR1 LGHNA and CDR2 YNFKEQ. The CDR3 sequence is 14 residues long.

The chain is built from TRBV2 and TRBJ1-5; TRBD1 might be the D (5 bases). The V gene's germline CDR1 is SNHLY and CDR2 FYNNEI. Trimming stripped 10 bases from V and 4 bases from J, with 14 bases between. The CDR3 spans 13 residues. DNA of the CDR3: TGTGCCACCAAATGGGGGGGGAATCAGCCCCAGCATTTT. Its translation is CATKWGGNQPQHF.

V and J are TRBV18 and TRBJ2-7, with TRBD1 matching over 10 bases. J gave up 6 bases and V 5 bases, and 4 bases lay outside the gene matches. The CDR3 consists of 13 residues. The V gene's germline CDR1 is KGHSH and CDR2 LQKENI. DNA of the CDR3: TGTGCCAGCTCAAGCCGGGACAGGGGCGAGCAGTACTTC. It translates to CASSSRDRGEQYF. Together with reference TRBV18 and TRBJ2-7, the CDR3 gives the full variable domain: NAGVMQNPRHLVRRRGQEARLRCSPMKGHSHVYWYRQLPEEGLKFMVYLQKENIIDESGMPKERFSAEFPKEGPSILRIQQVVRGDSAAYFCASSSRDRGEQYFGPGTRLTVT.

The CDR3 region has the DNA TGTGCCACCAGCTCACCGGGACTAGGATCTAATGAGCAGTTCTTC. Translation gives CATSSPGLGSNEQFF. V usage is TRBV15 and J usage is TRBJ2-1; 8 bases are shared with TRBD2. Germline CDR1 is LNHNV and CDR2 is YYDKDF (reference sequence). The CDR3 runs 15 residues. The V gene end was trimmed by 5 bases and the J gene end by 7 bases; junction bases not matched to a gene: 10.

The rearrangement uses TRBV7-9 and TRBJ1-2; 8 nucleotides agree with TRBD1. The CDR3 contains 15 residues. Germline CDR1 is SEHNR and CDR2 is FQNEAQ (reference sequence). With 3 bases clipped from V and 5 bases from J, the junction kept 8 bases outside the gene matches. In nucleotides, the CDR3 is TGTGCCAGCAGCTTTGGACAGGGCCCACGATATGGCTACACCTTC. Amino acids: CASSFGQGPRYGYTF.